This T cell receptor (beta chain) was profiled in a study of T cells in Graves' hyperthyroidism and ophthalmopathy. CDR3 length equals 14 residues. From germline, CDR1 is MNHNS and CDR2 SASEGT. Exclusions: uncontrolled infection, other autoimmune disease, pregnancy, lactation. Fresh 10 ml peripheral blood yielded PBMCs. TCR beta CDR3 region amplification was performed from RNA transcripts. Carried out on the TCR CDR3, a first-round RT-PCR used the HTBI primer set. A single record per CDR3 protein comes from TCRdb applying MiXCR to the multiplex PCR reads. The sample has 200,000 to 300,000 distinct CDR3 sequences; about 24% are singletons. About this clonotype: The junction departs from germline at one end; a sequencing error may be responsible.

The clonotype originates from a woman between 40 and 50 years old with Graves' ophthalmopathy. Specimen: blood. V gene TRBV6-1 combines with J gene TRBJ2-7, with D possibly being TRBD1 (5 bases). Here the CDR3 reads CASSVSGSSYEHYF. The CDR3 DNA reads as TGCGCCAGCAGTGTATCAGGGTCCTCCTACGAGCATTACTTC.